The 19 T cell receptor beta chains given below trace back to one sample, sequenced in a study of blood T cells in healthy people across ages. A second PCR of 7 to 11 cycles used a sample-barcoded 5' primer and a J-beta primer mix. TCRdb reanalysed the 5' RACE reads using MiXCR and keeps one entry per CDR3 protein. Among fewer than 2,000,000 distinct CDR3 sequences listed, around 40% were seen once. The specimen was blood. Every receptor here comes from a human donor in good health.

This clonotype was counted only a few times. The chain is built from TRBV19 and TRBJ2-5; D is unresolved. Per the germline V gene, CDR1 is LNHDA and CDR2 is SQIVND (reference sequence). The CDR3 loop spans 12 amino acids. Between the trimmed V and J ends, which lost 3 bases and 5 bases, there was a span of 7 bases. CDR3 bases: TGTGCCAGTAGTATTCAGAGGGAGACCCAGTACTTC. Its protein is CASSIQRETQYF.

The sample holds many counts of this clonotype. The chain employs TRBV7-2 and TRBJ2-4; a possible D gene is TRBD2 (6 bases). The V gene lost 5 bases and the J gene lost 6 bases, with 11 bases spanning the gap. This CDR3 region has 13 residues. The germline V gene encodes CDR1 SGHTA and CDR2 FQGNSA. Written as DNA, the CDR3 is TGTGCCAGCAGCCCGGGACTGGTAAACATTCAGTACTTC. Translation gives CASSPGLVNIQYF.

In its sample, this clonotype was seen a few times. The gene calls are TRBV5-1 and TRBJ2-3; 10 bases line up with TRBD2. The V segment lost 7 bases and the J segment 8 bases; nucleotides outside the gene matches: 10. This CDR3 spans 14 amino acids. Germline values: CDR1 SGHRS, CDR2 YFSETQ. The CDR3 DNA follows: TGCGCCAGCGGAGCGGGGGGGCCGAGGGGTACGCAGTATTTT. Its protein is CASGAGGPRGTQYF.

This clonotype was counted a few times. This chain joins TRBV12-3 or TRBV12-4 and TRBJ2-7; perhaps TRBD1 as D (6 bases). V was trimmed by 5 bases and J by 4 bases, leaving 12 bases between them. This CDR3 is 13 amino acids long. CDR3 sequence reads: CASSQGHLYEQYF. The CDR3 DNA reads TGTGCCAGCAGTCAGGGACACCTTTACGAGCAGTACTTC.

The chain joins TRBV7-9 to TRBJ2-3; D call uncertain. The CDR3 totals 14 residues. Germline-derived CDR1 and CDR2 are SEHNR and FQNEAQ (reference sequence). V gave up 5 bases and J gave up 6 bases, with 15 bases separating them. In nucleotides, the CDR3 is TGTGCCAGCAGCACAGCAGGCTCTGTGGATACGCAGTATTTT. Translation: CASSTAGSVDTQYF.

The chain recombines TRBV28 with TRBJ2-3; TRBD2 aligns across 7 bases. Trimming took 2 bases from V and 3 from J; bases not matched to a gene: 5. Looked up from germline, CDR1 is MDHEN and CDR2 is SYDVKM. The CDR3 extends over 15 amino acids. The CDR3 region has the DNA TGTGCCAGCAGTTTAGAAACGGGACTAACAGATACGCAGTATTTT. Protein: CASSLETGLTDTQYF.

The V gene is TRBV10-3, the J gene TRBJ2-1, with D unresolved. CDR1 ENHRY and CDR2 SYGVKD come from the germline V gene. Trimming took 4 bases from V and 7 from J, leaving 17 bases between them. There are 15 residues in the CDR3. The CDR3 DNA sequence: TGTGCCATCAGTGCAGAGTCCCGATCTGGTAATGAGCAGTTCTTC. The encoded protein is CAISAESRSGNEQFF.

There are a few counts of this clonotype. V is TRBV7-9 and J is TRBJ2-7; D is unclear. Germline V lookup: CDR1 SEHNR, CDR2 FQNEAQ (reference sequence). This CDR3 contains 13 residues. V lost 1 base and J lost 6, with 10 bases in between. The CDR3 sequence is CASSLGQRTEQYF. The CDR3 nucleotides are TGTGCCAGCAGCTTAGGACAACGCACCGAGCAGTACTTC.

The gene calls are TRBV12-5 and TRBJ1-5; TRBD1 is a possible D gene (5 bases). V gave up 3 bases and J gave up 4 bases, with 16 bases separating them. The CDR3 has 16 residues. CDR1 is LGHNT, CDR2 FRNRAP, per germline. CDR3 in amino acids: CASGFGAGTTNQPQHF. CDR3 bases: TGTGCTAGTGGTTTCGGGGCGGGCACTACAAATCAGCCCCAGCATTTT.

The chain links TRBV9 to TRBJ1-4, with 7 bases matching TRBD1. The CDR3 is 15 amino acids. CDR1 is SGDLS, CDR2 YYNGEE, per germline. V shed 3 bases and J 8 bases; nucleotides not matched to a gene: 10. The CDR3 bases are TGTGCCAGCAGCGCAAGCGGAGGGGGCTACGAAAAACTGTTTTTT. Its protein is CASSASGGGYEKLFF.

This clonotype was observed a handful of times. The chain couples TRBV6-5 to TRBJ2-4; D possibly corresponds to TRBD2 (8 bases). The J call may be faulty, since TRBJ2-7 better matches the DNA end. The CDR3 covers 18 residues. Germline CDR1 MNHEY, CDR2 SVGAGI. CDR3 sequence reads: CASSYNWRTGPGGDEQYF. The CDR3 nucleotides are TGTGCCAGCAGTTACAACTGGAGGACAGGCCCGGGAGGGGACGAGCAGTACTTC.

The V gene is TRBV20-1, the J gene TRBJ2-5, with 8 nucleotides matching TRBD2. J was trimmed by 9 bases and V by 3 bases; bases with no gene match: 9. In germline, CDR1 is DFQATT, CDR2 SNEGSKA (reference sequence). CDR3 length: 13 residues. This chain's CDR3 is CSASGPSGGAQYF. CDR3 in DNA: TGCAGTGCTAGCGGTCCCAGCGGGGGTGCCCAGTACTTC.

This chain's CDR3 is CSALQSEDTYEQYF. The CDR3 nucleotides read TGCAGTGCCCTACAGAGTGAAGACACCTACGAGCAGTACTTC. The chain couples TRBV20-1 to TRBJ2-7; D unresolved. V dropped 6 bases and J dropped 2 bases, with 17 bases sitting between them. The germline V gene has CDR1 DFQATT and CDR2 SNEGSKA (reference sequence). The CDR3 loop spans 14 amino acids.

J is TRBJ1-6 and V is TRBV7-6, with a tentative D call TRBD1 (5 bases). Trimming took off 5 bases at V and 7 bases at J, with 18 bases between the two ends. Germline loops: CDR1 SGHVS, CDR2 FNYEAQ. This CDR3 is built from 16 residues. The CDR3 DNA reads TGTGCCAGCAGCGCAGAGGGGTCTGGACGAAATTCACCCCTCCACTTT. Translated: CASSAEGSGRNSPLHF.

This rearrangement joins TRBV27 to TRBJ2-1; TRBD2 is a possible D gene (6 bases). Germline loops: CDR1 MNHEY, CDR2 SMNVEV (reference sequence). The CDR3 contains 14 residues. V lost 3 bases to trimming and J lost 7 bases, with 13 bases between them. The chain's CDR3 is CASSFPGVGNEQFF. The DNA for the CDR3 is TGTGCCAGCAGTTTTCCGGGGGTAGGGAATGAGCAGTTCTTC.

About this clonotype itself: Germline is not matched at one junction end, which may reflect a read error. The chain employs TRBV6-6 and TRBJ1-2; tentative D call: TRBD1 (5 bases). From germline, CDR1 is MNHNY and CDR2 SVGAGI (reference sequence). The CDR3 runs to 14 residues. The CDR3 DNA is TGTGCCGGCAGCCCTCCGGGGGGGACCTATGGCTACACCTTC. Amino acids: CAGSPPGGTYGYTF.

This clonotype was seen ten or more times. Relative to the germline gene, one junction end is altered; a read error may explain this. This sequence joins TRBV5-1 and TRBJ2-6; tentative D call: TRBD2 (5 bases). The CDR3 has 14 residues. The V gene's germline CDR1 is SGHRS and CDR2 YFSETQ. CDR3: CASSLEGGANVLTF. The CDR3 DNA reads TGTGCCAGCAGCTTAGAGGGCGGGGCCAACGTCCTGACTTTC.

In its sample, this clonotype was seen a few times. The V call is TRBV29-1, the J call TRBJ2-3, with D perhaps assigned TRBD1 or TRBD2 (6 bases each). This CDR3 spans 14 amino acids. Trimming pared 6 bases from V and 4 bases from J, leaving 17 bases between. Germline CDR1 SQVTM, CDR2 ANQGSEA. The CDR3 DNA is TGCAGCGTAGGAGGATACAGGGAGGCAGATACGCAGTATTTT. Translation: CSVGGYREADTQYF.

This sequence joins TRBV6-1 and TRBJ1-2; D perhaps matches TRBD1 (5 bases). The CDR3 extends over 12 amino acids. Germline-derived CDR1 and CDR2 are MNHNS and SASEGT. V was shortened by 6 bases and J by 3 bases, with 8 bases between the two germline ends. This chain's CDR3 is CASRGLYYGYTF. The CDR3 DNA sequence: TGTGCCAGCAGGGGGCTGTACTATGGCTACACCTTC.